The 9 T cell receptor beta chains below come from one sample, sequenced in a study of cytomegalovirus exposure and HLA in healthy donors. Amplification used 60 Vbeta primers and 13 Jbeta primers. Method: immunoSEQ multiplex PCR; TCRdb's copy keeps in-frame clones and lacks some. The table has about 120,000 clones, 80% to 85% seen once. The source material was PBMCs. These receptors came from a middle-aged woman in good health and CMV-seronegative.

This chain uses TRBV25-1 with TRBJ2-5, with no clear D. In germline, CDR1 is MGHDK, CDR2 SYGVNS. The CDR3 is 12 residues long. The V end lost 4 bases, the J end lost 4 bases, and 7 bases lay between the germline ends. In DNA form, the CDR3 reads TGTGCCAGCAGTGTATCGGTAGAGACCCAGTACTTC. Protein: CASSVSVETQYF.

The rearrangement uses TRBV30 and TRBJ1-1, with D perhaps TRBD1 (5 bases). V lost 1 base, J lost 10 bases, and 19 bases lay in between. The CDR3 consists of 14 residues. Germline CDR1 reads GTSNPN; CDR2 reads SVGIG (reference sequence). The CDR3 sequence: CAWSARRVTGGAFF. The CDR3 DNA reads TGTGCCTGGAGTGCCCGTAGGGTTACGGGGGGAGCTTTCTTT.

This chain links TRBV5-1 with TRBJ1-2, with D possibly matching TRBD1 (6 bases). V was trimmed by 4 bases and J by 4 bases, leaving 17 bases between them. CDR3 length: 15 residues. Germline-derived CDR1 and CDR2 are SGHRS and YFSETQ. CDR3 protein: CASSPNREPSYGYTF. The CDR3 DNA reads as TGCGCCAGCAGCCCTAACAGGGAACCCTCCTATGGCTACACCTTC.

This rearrangement joins TRBV28 to TRBJ1-4; TRBD1 might be the D (6 bases). The CDR3 has 15 residues. From germline, CDR1 is MDHEN and CDR2 SYDVKM. Trimming pared 5 bases from V and 7 bases from J, leaving 17 bases between. CDR3 residues: CASSPLGGGPEKLFF. CDR3 in DNA: TGTGCCAGCAGTCCGCTCGGTGGGGGCCCTGAAAAACTGTTTTTT. Variable domain in full (rest from reference TRBV28 and TRBJ1-4): DVKVTQSSRYLVKRTGEKVFLECVQDMDHENMFWYRQDPGLGLRLIYFSYDVKMKEKGDIPEGYSVSREKKERFSLILESASTNQTSMYLCASSPLGGGPEKLFFGSGTQLSVL.

The chain couples TRBV4-2 to TRBJ2-2; TRBD2 matches at 10 bases. V was clipped by 1 base and J by 7 bases; unmatched bases: 15. Per the germline V gene, CDR1 is LGHNA and CDR2 is YNFKEQ. The CDR3 totals 19 residues. CDR3 sequence: CASSQALAGKSNDIGELFF. As DNA, the CDR3 is TGTGCCAGCAGCCAAGCACTAGCGGGAAAGTCAAACGATATCGGGGAGCTGTTTTTT.

The chain joins TRBV6-1 to TRBJ2-7, with D perhaps TRBD1 (6 bases). Deletions cut 2 bases from V and 1 base from J, with 12 bases between. Germline-derived CDR1 and CDR2 are MNHNS and SASEGT. The CDR3 covers 15 residues. CDR3 coding DNA: TGTGCCAGCAGTGAACCAGGGGTCCCTTCCTACGAGCAGTACTTC. Translation: CASSEPGVPSYEQYF.

This clone was recorded only once. The J gene is TRBJ2-7, the V gene TRBV5-6; weak D call: TRBD2 (6 bases). CDR1 and CDR2 from the germline V gene are SGHDT and YYEEEE. The germline V and J ends were trimmed by 0 bases and 4 bases, with 17 bases remaining between them. This CDR3 is built from 16 residues. In DNA, the CDR3 is TGTGCCAGCAGCTTGGGAATCGGGCGGGGAGCGTACGAGCAGTACTTC. Protein: CASSLGIGRGAYEQYF.

This rearrangement joins TRBV11-2 to TRBJ2-3, with D perhaps TRBD2 (5 bases). The germline V gene has CDR1 SGHAT and CDR2 FQNNGV. V was shortened by 5 bases and J by 5 bases, with 8 bases between the two germline ends. The length of the CDR3 is 12 residues. CDR3 nucleotides: TGTGCCAGCAGCCTACTAGGAGATACGCAGTATTTT. Protein product: CASSLLGDTQYF.

The CDR3 spells CASSLEVGTGEAFF. Here the CDR3 DNA reads TGTGCCAGCAGCTTAGAGGTAGGAACGGGTGAAGCTTTCTTT. The chain employs TRBV7-2 and TRBJ1-1; no clear D gene. Trimming removed 1 base at V and 7 bases at J, with 13 bases between. The CDR3 consists of 14 residues. Germline CDR1 and CDR2: SGHTA and FQGNSA.